This TCR beta chain was captured by sequencing in a study of Ad26.COV2.S vaccination and SARS-CoV-2 variants. Across the whole study: Donor had been placed in the Ad26.COV2.S arm of the COV1001 trial.

The protocol was immunoSEQ multiplex PCR, while the TCRdb copy is restricted to in-frame clones and leaves out a portion. The table shows about 350,000 clones, with roughly 90% occurring only once. The sample's treatment: some 20 received Ad26.COV2.S at low or high dose, single or two shots; about 5 received placebo; per-sample allocation not given. Sample collection was performed on day 63 after the first vaccine or placebo injection. Overall study findings and caveats: A substantial breadth of spike-specific CD8+ and CD4+ T cell responses after vaccination has been reported.

This CDR3 is 17 amino acids long. Germline CDR1 reads SGHRS; CDR2 reads YFSETQ. V gave up 3 bases and J gave up 4 bases; unmatched junction bases: 16. Remarks on this clone: As yet, its antigen is unknown.

The receptor was derived from a person between 18 and 65 years old who received the Ad26.COV2.S COVID-19 vaccine or a placebo. The rearrangement links TRBV5-1 to TRBJ2-7, with 7 bases matching TRBD2. The specimen was peripheral blood, collected in a trial of Ad26.COV2.S vaccine versus placebo. The CDR3 nucleotides read TGCGCCAGCAGCTCCCTTCCGGGGGGTGCGGGCTTTTACGAGCAGTACTTC. Encoded protein: CASSSLPGGAGFYEQYF.